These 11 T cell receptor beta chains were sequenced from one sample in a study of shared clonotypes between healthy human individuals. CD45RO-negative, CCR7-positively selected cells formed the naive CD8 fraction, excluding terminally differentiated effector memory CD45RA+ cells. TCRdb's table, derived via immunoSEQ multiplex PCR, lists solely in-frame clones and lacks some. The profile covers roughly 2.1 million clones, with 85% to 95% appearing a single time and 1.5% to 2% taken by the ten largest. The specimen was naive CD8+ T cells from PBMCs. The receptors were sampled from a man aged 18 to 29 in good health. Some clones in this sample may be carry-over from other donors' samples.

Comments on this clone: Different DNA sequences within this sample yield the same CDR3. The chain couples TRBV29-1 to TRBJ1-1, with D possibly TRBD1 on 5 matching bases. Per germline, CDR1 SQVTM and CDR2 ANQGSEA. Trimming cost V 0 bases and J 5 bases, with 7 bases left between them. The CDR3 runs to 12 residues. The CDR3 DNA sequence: TGCAGCGTTGAAGAGGGGGGAACTGAAGCTTTCTTT. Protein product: CSVEEGGTEAFF.

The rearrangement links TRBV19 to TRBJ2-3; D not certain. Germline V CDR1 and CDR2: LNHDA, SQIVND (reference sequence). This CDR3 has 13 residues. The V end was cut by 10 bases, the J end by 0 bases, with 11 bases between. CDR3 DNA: TGTGCCACTTCTCCAAGGAGCACAGATACGCAGTATTTT. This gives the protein CATSPRSTDTQYF.

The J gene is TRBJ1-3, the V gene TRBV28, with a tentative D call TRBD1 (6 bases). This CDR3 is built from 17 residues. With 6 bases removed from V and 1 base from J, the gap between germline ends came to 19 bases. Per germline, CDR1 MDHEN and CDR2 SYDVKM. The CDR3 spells CASSLRTATQSGNTIYF. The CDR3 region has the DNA TGTGCCAGCAGCCTCCGGACAGCCACTCAATCTGGAAACACCATATATTTT.

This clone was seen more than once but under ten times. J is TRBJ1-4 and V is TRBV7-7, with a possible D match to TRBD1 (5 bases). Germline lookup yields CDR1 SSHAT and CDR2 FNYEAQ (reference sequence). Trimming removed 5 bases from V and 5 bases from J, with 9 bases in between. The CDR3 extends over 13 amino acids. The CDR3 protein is CASSQDRNEKLFF. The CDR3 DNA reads TGTGCCAGCAGCCAAGACAGAAATGAAAAACTGTTTTTT.

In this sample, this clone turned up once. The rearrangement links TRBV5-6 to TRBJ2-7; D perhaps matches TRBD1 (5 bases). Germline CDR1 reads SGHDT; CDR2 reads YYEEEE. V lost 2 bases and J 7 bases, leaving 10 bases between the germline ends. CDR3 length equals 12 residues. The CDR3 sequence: CASSFAGLEQYF. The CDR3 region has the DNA TGTGCCAGCAGCTTTGCAGGGCTTGAGCAGTACTTC.

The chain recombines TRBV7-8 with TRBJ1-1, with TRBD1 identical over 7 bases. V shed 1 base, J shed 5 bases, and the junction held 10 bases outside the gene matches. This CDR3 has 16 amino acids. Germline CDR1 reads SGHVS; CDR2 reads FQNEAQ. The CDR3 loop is CASSLVGLSRGTEAFF. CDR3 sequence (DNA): TGTGCCAGCAGCTTAGTCGGTCTTAGCAGGGGGACTGAAGCTTTCTTT.

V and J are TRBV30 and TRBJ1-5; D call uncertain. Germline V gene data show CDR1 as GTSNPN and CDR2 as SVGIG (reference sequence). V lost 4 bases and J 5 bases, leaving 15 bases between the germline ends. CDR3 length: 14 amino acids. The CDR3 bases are TGTGCCTGGAAAGAGGGCTGGGTGGATCAGCCCCAGCATTTT. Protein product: CAWKEGWVDQPQHF.

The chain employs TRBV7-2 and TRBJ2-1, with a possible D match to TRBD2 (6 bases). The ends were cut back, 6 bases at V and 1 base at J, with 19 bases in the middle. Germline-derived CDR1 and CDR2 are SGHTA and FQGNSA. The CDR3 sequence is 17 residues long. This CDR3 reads CASSYGRLPPSYNEQFF. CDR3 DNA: TGTGCCAGCAGTTACGGGAGACTACCACCGTCCTACAATGAGCAGTTCTTC.

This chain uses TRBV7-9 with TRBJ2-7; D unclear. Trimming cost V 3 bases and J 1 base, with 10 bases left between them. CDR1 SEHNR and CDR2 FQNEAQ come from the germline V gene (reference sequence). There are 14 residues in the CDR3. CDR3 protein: CASSFGALSYEQYF. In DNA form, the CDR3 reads TGTGCCAGCAGCTTTGGTGCTTTGTCCTACGAGCAGTACTTC.

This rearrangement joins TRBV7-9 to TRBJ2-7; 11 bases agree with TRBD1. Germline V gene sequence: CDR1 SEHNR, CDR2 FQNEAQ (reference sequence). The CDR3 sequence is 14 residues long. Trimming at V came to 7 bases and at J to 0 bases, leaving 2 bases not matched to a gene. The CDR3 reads CASIGQGASYEQYF. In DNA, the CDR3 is TGTGCCAGCATCGGACAGGGGGCCTCCTACGAGCAGTACTTC.

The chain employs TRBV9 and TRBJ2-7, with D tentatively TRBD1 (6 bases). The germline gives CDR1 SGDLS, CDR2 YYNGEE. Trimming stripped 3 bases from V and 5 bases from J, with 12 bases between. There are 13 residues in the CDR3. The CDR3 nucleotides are TGTGCCAGCAGCGCGGACAGATCCCACGAGCAGTACTTC. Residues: CASSADRSHEQYF.